One sample yielded the 26 T cell receptor beta chains listed below, sequenced in a study of blood T cell repertoires in COVID-19. Repertoires were generated with immunoSEQ multiplex PCR, while TCRdb's copy carries only in-frame clones and drops some. The data hold under 100,000 clones, with approximately 80% observed a single time. Input material: peripheral blood. The source is a woman aged 40 to 50 with active or convalescent COVID-19.

The chain is built from TRBV10-3 and TRBJ1-3; D unresolved. V lost 2 bases, J lost 0 bases, and 8 bases lay in between. Germline values: CDR1 ENHRY, CDR2 SYGVKD. This CDR3 has 15 residues. In DNA, the CDR3 is TGTGCCATCAGTGAGGCAGGCCGCTCTGGAAACACCATATATTTT. This sequence encodes CAISEAGRSGNTIYF.

The chain couples TRBV7-8 to TRBJ1-1, with D hard to call. The V gene's germline CDR1 is SGHVS and CDR2 FQNEAQ. V lost 1 base and J 7 bases, leaving 10 bases between the germline ends. This CDR3 region has 13 residues. The CDR3 sequence: CASSLGPLFEAFF. The CDR3 DNA reads as TGTGCCAGCAGCTTAGGTCCCCTATTTGAAGCTTTCTTT.

The rearrangement links TRBV5-1 to TRBJ2-2, with 13 bases that match TRBD2. The CDR3 consists of 17 residues. The V gene end was trimmed by 0 bases and the J gene end by 5 bases; junction bases not matched to a gene: 4. Looked up from germline, CDR1 is SGHRS and CDR2 is YFSETQ. CDR3 coding DNA: TGCGCCAGCAGCTTGGGACTAGCGGGAGGCAGAACCGGGGAGCTGTTTTTT. Residues: CASSLGLAGGRTGELFF.

CDR3 coding DNA: TGTGCCAGCAGTGTAGGGACAGGGGAAAAACTGTTTTTT. Translated: CASSVGTGEKLFF. V is TRBV2 and J is TRBJ1-4, with TRBD1 identical over 9 bases. The V and J ends lost 4 bases and 8 bases, in that order; junction bases with no gene match: 2. This CDR3 region has 13 residues. Germline V gene sequence: CDR1 SNHLY, CDR2 FYNNEI.

The chain recombines TRBV11-2 with TRBJ2-2; TRBD1 matches at 8 bases. Germline V gives CDR1 SGHAT, CDR2 FQNNGV. Losses at the gene ends were 1 base for V and 4 bases for J; bases not matched to a gene: 11. This CDR3 is built from 18 residues. The CDR3: CASSLGNRGTGRTGELFF. CDR3 in DNA: TGTGCCAGCAGCTTAGGAAATAGGGGGACAGGCCGCACCGGGGAGCTGTTTTTT.

Comments on this clone: The same CDR3 also results from other DNA sequences found in this sample. The chain carries TRBV9 and TRBJ2-1; 9 bases map to TRBD2. This CDR3 is 14 amino acids long. The germline V gene has CDR1 SGDLS and CDR2 YYNGEE. V trimming: 2 bases; J trimming: 6 bases; junction bases outside the gene matches: 3. CDR3 protein: CASSVAGGPNEQFF. DNA of the CDR3: TGTGCCAGCAGCGTCGCGGGGGGGCCCAATGAGCAGTTCTTC.

The sample holds a few counts of this clone. V usage is TRBV19 and J usage is TRBJ1-5; 8 bases agree with TRBD1. The V gene's germline CDR1 is LNHDA and CDR2 SQIVND (reference sequence). This CDR3 comprises 15 residues. Trimming cost V 3 bases and J 3 bases; bases outside gene matches: 4. CDR3 region: CASSIATGVNQPQHF. The CDR3 bases are TGTGCCAGTAGTATCGCGACAGGGGTCAATCAGCCCCAGCATTTT.

This clone showed up many times. V usage is TRBV24-1 and J usage is TRBJ2-7; TRBD2 matches at 8 bases. This CDR3 is built from 13 residues. CDR1 KGHDR and CDR2 SFDVKD come from the germline V gene. V lost 9 bases, J lost 5 bases, and 8 bases stayed unmatched. Here the CDR3 reads CATESGSSDEQYF. The CDR3 coding sequence is TGTGCCACCGAAAGCGGGAGCTCGGACGAGCAGTACTTC.

J is TRBJ1-2 and V is TRBV28, with D unresolved. V lost 6 bases and J lost 1, with 9 bases in between. Germline V gene data show CDR1 as MDHEN and CDR2 as SYDVKM. This CDR3 comprises 13 residues. CDR3 in amino acids: CASSSGDNYGYTF. The CDR3 DNA reads as TGTGCCAGCAGCTCCGGGGATAACTATGGCTACACCTTC.

The V call is TRBV7-3, the J call TRBJ2-2, with 9 bases identical to TRBD1. CDR1 is SGHTA and CDR2 is FQGTGA in the germline V gene. This CDR3 is built from 18 residues. J was trimmed by 0 bases and V by 5 bases; bases with no gene match: 10. The CDR3 bases are TGTGCCAGCAGCCCCGGACAGGGGAAGGGGTCGAACACCGGGGAGCTGTTTTTT. Its translation is CASSPGQGKGSNTGELFF.

The chain joins TRBV29-1 to TRBJ2-7, with TRBD1 as a possible D gene (6 bases). V was cut by 6 bases and J by 0 bases, with 15 bases left in between. The CDR3 length is 14 residues. Germline loops: CDR1 SQVTM, CDR2 ANQGSEA. This CDR3 reads CSVARQVSSYEQYF. As DNA, the CDR3 is TGCAGCGTCGCTCGACAGGTCTCCTCCTACGAGCAGTACTTC.

V and J are TRBV7-3 and TRBJ2-7, with 9 bases that match TRBD1. This CDR3 has 15 amino acids. The V segment lost 4 bases and the J segment 6 bases; nucleotides outside the gene matches: 10. Germline V gives CDR1 SGHTA, CDR2 FQGTGA. CDR3 in amino acids: CASSSTGTGQGEQYF. The DNA for the CDR3 is TGTGCCAGCAGCTCTACTGGGACAGGGCAGGGCGAGCAGTACTTC.

The chain employs TRBV29-1 and TRBJ2-3; 7 nucleotides agree with TRBD1. Germline values: CDR1 SQVTM, CDR2 ANQGSEA. J gave up 5 bases and V 7 bases, and 3 bases lay outside the gene matches. The length of the CDR3 is 11 residues. This CDR3 reads CSANRGDTQYF. The CDR3, as DNA: TGCAGCGCAAACAGGGGAGATACGCAGTATTTT.

The J gene is TRBJ1-3, the V gene TRBV3-1 (or the pseudogene TRBV3-2); 8 bases line up with TRBD1. The CDR3 has 19 amino acids. The germline gives CDR1 LGHDT, CDR2 YNNKEL (reference sequence). V trimming: 1 base; J trimming: 0 bases; junction bases outside the gene matches: 11. The CDR3 loop is CASSQAYSDRDFSGNTIYF. For the CDR3, the DNA is TGTGCCAGCAGCCAAGCCTACTCGGACAGGGACTTCTCTGGAAACACCATATATTTT.

The rearrangement links TRBV7-6 to TRBJ2-1; 11 bases are shared with TRBD2. This CDR3 has 15 amino acids. Germline CDR1 is SGHVS and CDR2 is FNYEAQ. Trimming cost V 5 bases and J 5 bases; bases outside gene matches: 5. The CDR3 region has the DNA TGTGCCAGCAGCATACTAGCGGGAGTTAACAATGAGCAGTTCTTC. It specifies CASSILAGVNNEQFF.

The V and J genes are TRBV6-1 and TRBJ1-5, with 8 bases lining up with TRBD1. CDR1 is MNHNS, CDR2 SASEGT, per germline. V shed 6 bases, J shed 4 bases, and the junction held 8 bases outside the gene matches. The CDR3 contains 15 residues. The CDR3 spells CASRSIQGENQPQHF. DNA of the CDR3: TGTGCCAGCAGAAGCATACAGGGGGAAAATCAGCCCCAGCATTTT.

The chain combines TRBV7-9 with TRBJ1-1; D is unclear. V was clipped by 10 bases and J by 1 base, with 7 bases between them. CDR1 is SEHNR and CDR2 is FQNEAQ in the germline V gene (reference sequence). The CDR3 is 11 amino acids. CDR3 bases: TGTGCCATTGGGAGGAACACTGAAGCTTTCTTT. It is translated as CAIGRNTEAFF.

The chain recombines TRBV15 with TRBJ1-4; possibly TRBD1 for D (5 bases). Trimming shortened V by 2 bases and J by 0 bases, and 10 bases separated the two germline ends. Germline V lookup: CDR1 LNHNV, CDR2 YYDKDF (reference sequence). This CDR3 contains 16 residues. This chain's CDR3 is CATSRMGGATNEKLFF. Written as DNA, the CDR3 is TGTGCCACCAGCAGAATGGGGGGAGCAACTAATGAAAAACTGTTTTTT.

This sequence joins TRBV5-1 and TRBJ2-7, with a weak D call TRBD1 (6 bases). CDR1 is SGHRS and CDR2 is YFSETQ in the germline V gene. This CDR3 has 14 residues. V lost 4 bases, J lost 3 bases, and 14 bases lay in between. The CDR3 DNA follows: TGCGCCAGCAGCCCCGCCGGGACACACTACGAGCAGTACTTC. This sequence encodes CASSPAGTHYEQYF.

The V call is TRBV6-4, the J call TRBJ2-3; no reliable D call. The CDR3 extends over 11 amino acids. V was pared by 0 bases and J by 8 bases, with 3 bases between. CDR1 and CDR2 from the germline V gene are MRHNA and SNTAGT. The CDR3: CASSDSGTQYF. The CDR3 region has the DNA TGTGCCAGCAGTGACTCCGGTACGCAGTATTTT.

This chain uses TRBV28 with TRBJ1-6, with D maybe TRBD1 (6 bases). V dropped 6 bases and J dropped 7 bases, with 13 bases sitting between them. CDR3 size: 14 residues. Germline V gene data show CDR1 as MDHEN and CDR2 as SYDVKM. CDR3 loop: CASRLDRTNSPLHF. Written as DNA, the CDR3 is TGTGCCAGCAGGTTGGACAGAACCAATTCACCCCTCCACTTT.

The chain uses TRBV7-9 and TRBJ1-2; D not resolved. Trimming shortened V by 3 bases and J by 2 bases, and 10 bases separated the two germline ends. There are 14 residues in the CDR3. In germline, CDR1 is SEHNR, CDR2 FQNEAQ (reference sequence). Here the CDR3 reads CASSFVSGNYGYTF. The CDR3 DNA reads TGTGCCAGCAGCTTTGTATCCGGGAACTATGGCTACACCTTC.

This sequence joins TRBV5-1 and TRBJ1-4; 8 bases agree with TRBD1. The germline gives CDR1 SGHRS, CDR2 YFSETQ. V lost 5 bases to trimming and J lost 3 bases; unmatched junction nucleotides: 3. There are 14 residues in the CDR3. The CDR3 nucleotides are TGCGCCAGCAGGGGACAGGTCTCTAATGAAAAACTGTTTTTT. It yields the protein CASRGQVSNEKLFF.

This clone was found a few times. The rearrangement uses TRBV27 and TRBJ2-3; 10 bases are a match to TRBD2. Trimming at V came to 3 bases and at J to 4 bases, leaving 4 bases not matched to a gene. CDR1 and CDR2 (germline): MNHEY, SMNVEV (reference sequence). CDR3 length: 15 amino acids. CDR3 residues: CASSFWLAGADTQYF. CDR3 nucleotides: TGTGCCAGCAGTTTTTGGCTAGCGGGGGCAGATACGCAGTATTTT.

This clone was counted once. The chain has TRBV28 and TRBJ1-5, with D unresolved. The V end lost 0 bases, the J end lost 0 bases, and 9 bases lay between the germline ends. The CDR3 loop spans 16 amino acids. Germline V lookup: CDR1 MDHEN, CDR2 SYDVKM. In nucleotides, the CDR3 is TGTGCCAGCAGTTTATGGACATCATCTAGCAATCAGCCCCAGCATTTT. It is translated as CASSLWTSSSNQPQHF.

This clone occurred once. V is TRBV27 and J is TRBJ2-3; D possibly corresponds to TRBD1 (6 bases). The CDR3 is 15 amino acids. The V gene's germline CDR1 is MNHEY and CDR2 SMNVEV (reference sequence). V was clipped by 1 base and J by 2 bases, with 10 bases between them. CDR3 DNA sequence: TGTGCCAGCAGTTTATTCCGGACAGCCACAGATACGCAGTATTTT. Residues: CASSLFRTATDTQYF.